Sequencing of this TCR beta chain was carried out in a study of shared clonotypes between healthy human individuals (dated by TCRdb to about 2020). Some background on the complete study: Two women and a few men aged 18 to 49 years were included in the cohort. Per donor, three plates each were used for CD4 naive and CD4 memory, two for CD8 naive, and one for CD8 memory. The study deeply sequenced blood TCR repertoires of roughly five healthy adults to estimate repertoire size and the extent of clonotype sharing between individuals. Libraries were prepared and TCR repertoires were sequenced by different laboratories using diverse techniques, in order to increase sequencing depth and limit assay-specific biases. Per donor, leukapheresis produced somewhere between about 0.8 and 9 billion PBMCs. Here is what the overall study found, with its caveats: The small number of donors limited the genetic and exposure-history diversity represented. Naive subsets generally had larger estimated clonotype richness than memory subsets did. Sampling was limited to blood, and TCR repertoires in tissue likely differ from TCR repertoires in blood. Even with the large sequencing depth, rarefaction of the sorted-subset datasets indicated that sequencing was incomplete. Sharing across several donors was observed for around 4.8% of naive CD4, 3% to 3.5% of naive CD8, over 2% of memory CD4, and about 0.39% of memory CD8 clonotypes. Pairwise subsampling led to the expectation that sequencing depth would affect the degree of clonotype sharing among donors. Higher generation probabilities were observed for clonotypes shared by all four sorted-subset donors than for non-shared clonotypes.

Using the deep immunoSEQ assay, TCR CDR3 regions were amplified from genomic DNA by multiplex PCR. For each cell subset, the extracted genomic DNA was distributed evenly across all wells of several immunoSEQ 96-well plates, and each plate served as one replicate. Each replicate PCR for sorted subsets received roughly 0.2 ug genomic DNA, equal to 28,000 or so T cell genomes. Purified libraries were quantified with a Qubit 3.0 fluorometer, sized on a Bioanalyzer 2100, and re-quantified with the KAPA Library Quantification kit. Each immunoSEQ 96-well plate was sequenced on its own single-read 150-cycle Illumina NextSeq 550 flow cell. Per the authors' processing: The immunoSEQ output contained only junctional sequences without quality scores, so filtering could not match that applied to full-length reads. To assign V/J genes and CDR3, sequences were annotated using PyIR, a Python wrapper for IgBLAST v1.9, with IMGT germline references. Reads were filtered out if the reads had weak V/J assignments (E-value above 1e-6), no CDR3, stop codons, out-of-frame junctions, or ambiguous translated residues. A V3J clonotype was defined by an identical inferred V gene, J gene, and CDR3 amino acid sequence. Percentage overlap between repertoires was computed as shared unique clonotypes divided by the size of the smaller repertoire. Repertoire richness was assessed with RTK rarefaction, the Chao1 estimator, and Recon v2.1 estimates of unobserved clonotypes. Generation probabilities were computed with OLGA for all TCRbeta clonotypes obtained by the gDNA method from several donors. TCRdb holds this immuneACCESS table with in-frame rearrangements only. Some clones are missing; in checked studies, unresolved V genes explain under half, and the rest has no known cause. That table supplies the V and J calls and clone size; D and trimming were determined from the DNA. For this sample there are 2 million or so clones; about 95% appear just once. About 0.13% of the sample is in the top ten clones.

A remark on this clone: Its antigen specificity is not known. No quality values exist for individual bases; no much larger clone is one base distant.

The donors were healthy, HIV-negative adults who had no recently reported acute infections or vaccinations. Only Caucasian adults living in Nashville, Tennessee, USA were represented among the donors. Magnetic negative selection was used to enrich CD4+ T cells, after which naive cells were positively selected on CD45RA and the negative fraction became the memory subset. After blood collection by leukapheresis, PBMCs were isolated using Ficoll-Histopaque density gradient centrifugation and then cryopreserved in the vapor phase of liquid nitrogen. Analytical flow cytometry was used to check the purity and quantity of every magnetically sorted T cell population. Genomic DNA was isolated from each sorted fraction and quantified by UV absorbance on a Nanodrop 2000c. Including cysteine and phenylalanine, the CDR3 has 14 amino acids. Only CDR3 DNA remains: 42 bases, in frame from the first base. The germline V gene (reference sequence) yields MNHNY for CDR1 and SVGAGI for CDR2. V is shortened by 0 bases, J by 4 bases, and the region joining them spans 7 bases.

The sample was naive CD4+ T cells sorted from blood. The label giving this sample's cell subset or site can be read as: CD45RA+ positively selected. The chain links TRBV6-6 with TRBJ1-5; the D segment cannot be called with confidence. The source of this sequence is a man aged 18 to 35 in good health. CDR3 protein: CASSYSDGNQPQHF. In nucleotides, the sequence is TGTGCCAGCAGTTACTCCGACGGAAATCAGCCCCAGCATTTT.